This T cell receptor beta chain derives from a study of OX40 agonist ivuxolimab in advanced cancers. Study in general: An anti-OX40 (CD134) antibody with agonistic activity, ivuxolimab, was administered to patients.

Findings and limits, study-wide: At 0.1 to 3.0 mg/kg and by week 6, clonal expansion occurred in CD4+ and CD8+ blood T cells. On average, a greater number of expanded clones characterised CD8+ T cells relative to CD4+.

J lost 0 bases, V lost 4 bases, and 12 bases had no gene match. This CDR3 contains 19 residues. Germline assignment: CDR1 LNHNV and CDR2 YYDKDF (reference sequence). On cycle 4 day 1 and cycle 7 day 1, as well as at baseline, blood was sampled. The table lists this clone with a few counts. Its cognate antigen is unknown. The data were produced by immunoSEQ multiplex PCR, yet TCRdb's version contains in-frame clones alone and is incomplete. The table has under 40,000 clones, 60% to 85% seen once. The input for sequencing was CD4+ or CD8+ T cells sorted from blood, taken in a trial of the OX40 agonist ivuxolimab. The TCR was taken from an adult with an advanced solid tumor such as melanoma, head and neck, liver or kidney cancer. The chain uses TRBV15 and TRBJ2-6; TRBD1 matches at 7 bases. CDR3 in amino acids: CATSTDRERVSSGANVLTF. CDR3 nucleotide sequence: TGTGCCACCAGCACAGACAGGGAAAGGGTGAGCTCTGGGGCCAACGTCCTGACTTTC.